This T cell receptor (beta chain) was recorded in a study of cytomegalovirus exposure and HLA in healthy donors. Whole-study results and caveats: What a later analysis reportedly showed was that an Asian-associated ancestry cluster had fewer N-insertions than the approximately 700-donor mean.

A multiplex PCR was run with 60 Vbeta primers and 13 Jbeta primers. Generated by immunoSEQ multiplex PCR, the TCRdb table keeps only in-frame clones and is missing some. This sample has some 120,000 clones; roughly three fifths occur once, and the top ten carry roughly 10%. All the people who gave samples were healthy bone marrow donors. Although they were nominally healthy when sampled, donors likely had unrecorded immune exposures. The CDR3 length is 14 residues. Germline-derived CDR1 and CDR2 are SGHAT and FQNNGV. With 0 bases clipped from V and 4 bases from J, the junction kept 2 bases outside the gene matches. In this sample, this clone turned up once. Its specificity is unknown.

The chain links TRBV11-2 to TRBJ1-1; 7 nucleotides line up with TRBD1. This TCR came from a woman in her 40s in good health and CMV-seropositive. Sequences were obtained from PBMCs. The CDR3 region has the DNA TGTGCCAGCAGCTTAGACAGGGGGAGCACTGAAGCTTTCTTT. This encodes CASSLDRGSTEAFF.